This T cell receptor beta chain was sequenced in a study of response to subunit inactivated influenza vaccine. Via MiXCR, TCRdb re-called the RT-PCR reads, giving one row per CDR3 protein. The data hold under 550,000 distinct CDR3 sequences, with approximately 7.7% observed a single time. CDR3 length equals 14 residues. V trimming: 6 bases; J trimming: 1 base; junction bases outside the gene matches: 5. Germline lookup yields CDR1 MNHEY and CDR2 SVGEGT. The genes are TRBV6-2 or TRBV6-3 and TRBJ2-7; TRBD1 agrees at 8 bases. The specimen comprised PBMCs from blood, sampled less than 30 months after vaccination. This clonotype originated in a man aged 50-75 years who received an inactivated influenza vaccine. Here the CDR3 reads CASRVQGVSYEQYF. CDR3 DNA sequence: TGTGCCAGCAGAGTACAGGGGGTTTCCTACGAGCAGTACTTC.